Sequencing of this TCR beta chain was carried out in a study of a mutant IDH1 vaccine in newly diagnosed glioma. Study in general: Patients were started on vaccination 4-6 weeks after radiotherapy alone, or with temozolomide cycles. Every participant had undergone radiotherapy, temozolomide, or both before, and most underwent both.

General study points: There seemed to be no relation between pseudoprogression and changes in top peripheral T cell clonotypes.

Points on this clone: Its antigen is not identified.

Measured with immunoSEQ multiplex PCR; TCRdb has only the in-frame clones, and not every one. The table lists around 53,000 clones, roughly 91% of them singletons. The V gene lost 5 bases and the J gene lost 1 base, with 10 bases spanning the gap. The CDR3 runs 14 residues. Documented time point: week 11, during vaccination. The content of each vaccine dose was 300 ug of mutant IDH1 20-mer peptide, and topical imiquimod accompanied it. Astrocytomas that were new, WHO grade 3 or 4, IDH1-mutant and ATRX-lost were present in the donors. The chain has TRBV5-3 and TRBJ2-4, with D maybe TRBD2 (6 bases). TRBV5-3 qualifies as an ORF whose function is uncertain. The origin of this receptor is a man in his forties or fifties with glioma. Material: PBMCs, obtained from a glioma patient whose treatment included an IDH1 peptide vaccine. The DNA of the CDR3 is TGTGCCAGAAGTTTTCGGGGGGCCAAAAACATTCAGTACTTC. Encoded protein: CARSFRGAKNIQYF.